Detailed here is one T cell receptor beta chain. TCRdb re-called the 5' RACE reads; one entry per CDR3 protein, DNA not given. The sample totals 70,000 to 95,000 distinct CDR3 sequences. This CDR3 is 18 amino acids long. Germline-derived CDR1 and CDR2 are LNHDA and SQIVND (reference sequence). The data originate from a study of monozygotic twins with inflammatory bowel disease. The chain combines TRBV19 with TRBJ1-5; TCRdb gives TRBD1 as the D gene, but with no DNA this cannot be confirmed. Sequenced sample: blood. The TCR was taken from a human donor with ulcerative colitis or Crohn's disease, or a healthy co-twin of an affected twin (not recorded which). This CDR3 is CASSVGGQGLTGNQPQHF. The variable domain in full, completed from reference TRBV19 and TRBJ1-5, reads DGGITQSPKYLFRKEGQNVTLSCEQNLNHDAMYWYRQDPGQGLRLIYYSQIVNDFQKGDIAEGYSVSREKKESFPLTVTSAQKNPTAFYLCASSVGGQGLTGNQPQHFGDGTRLSIL.